This TCR beta chain was observed in a study of blood T cell repertoires in COVID-19. Trimming took 3 bases from V and 4 from J; bases not matched to a gene: 4. The CDR3 loop spans 15 amino acids. Germline CDR1 reads KGHSH; CDR2 reads LQKENI. Data came from immunoSEQ multiplex PCR; TCRdb stores just in-frame clones and leaves some out. The profile shows 490,000 or so clones, 80% to 90% of them singletons. The clonotype was recovered from a woman aged 55 to 70 who had recovered from COVID-19. The sample consisted of PBMCs or T cells enriched from blood (not recorded which). V usage is TRBV18 and J usage is TRBJ1-4, with 8 bases aligning to TRBD1. Here the CDR3 reads CASSPGTGFNEKLFF. CDR3 DNA: TGTGCCAGCTCACCTGGGACAGGATTTAATGAAAAACTGTTTTTT. Using reference TRBV18 and TRBJ1-4 for the parts outside the CDR3, the full variable domain is NAGVMQNPRHLVRRRGQEARLRCSPMKGHSHVYWYRQLPEEGLKFMVYLQKENIIDESGMPKERFSAEFPKEGPSILRIQQVVRGDSAAYFCASSPGTGFNEKLFFGSGTQLSVL.